These 23 T cell receptor beta chains came from one sample sequenced in a study of T-cell memory formation after mild COVID-19. In TCRdb, the 5' RACE reads were re-called with MiXCR into one record per CDR3 protein. Of approximately 300,000 distinct CDR3 sequences in the sample, about 15% were seen once. Material for sequencing was PBMCs or a T cell subset sorted from them (not recorded which). These receptors came from a man aged 18 to 29 who had mild COVID-19 (a few samples of this study predate the infection). Cell type and time point are not known.

This clonotype was recorded at least ten times. The chain combines TRBV4-2 with TRBJ2-3; unclear D gene. CDR1 is LGHNA and CDR2 is YNFKEQ in the germline V gene. The CDR3 consists of 14 residues. V lost 3 bases and J 4 bases, leaving 11 bases between the germline ends. CDR3 DNA sequence: TGTGCCAGCAGCCAGGGCGTTTGGGCAGATACGCAGTATTTT. This translates into CASSQGVWADTQYF.

This clonotype was picked up a small number of times. The chain employs TRBV3-1 and TRBJ1-1, with 9 nucleotides matching TRBD1. V lost 1 base to trimming and J lost 10 bases; unmatched junction nucleotides: 1. Germline values: CDR1 LGHDT, CDR2 YNNKEL (reference sequence). The CDR3 contains 12 residues. The CDR3 sequence: CASSQGDRAAFF. The CDR3 bases are TGTGCCAGCAGCCAAGGGGACAGGGCAGCTTTCTTT.

The CDR3 reads CASSYSMGGDGNTEAFF. DNA for the CDR3: TGTGCCAGCAGTTACTCGATGGGGGGCGACGGGAACACTGAAGCTTTCTTT. This chain links TRBV6-2 or TRBV6-3 with TRBJ1-1, with D possibly TRBD1 on 6 matching bases. V was trimmed by 0 bases and J by 1 base, leaving 15 bases between them. This CDR3 has 17 residues. CDR1 and CDR2 (germline): MNHEY, SVGEGT.

This clonotype was seen more than once but under ten times. The chain is built from TRBV2 and TRBJ2-7; TRBD1 aligns across 8 bases. Unmatched junction bases numbered 3, after V lost 6 bases and J lost 2 bases. The CDR3 is made up of 13 amino acids. Germline CDR1 is SNHLY and CDR2 is FYNNEI. This chain's CDR3 is CASRDRVAYEQYV. The CDR3 nucleotides read TGTGCCAGCAGGGACAGGGTCGCCTACGAGCAGTACGTC.

This clonotype has only a few counts. The chain links TRBV4-1 to TRBJ2-1; 9 bases align to TRBD2. V lost 1 base to trimming and J lost 4 bases; unmatched junction nucleotides: 2. The germline V gene encodes CDR1 MGHRA and CDR2 YSYEKL. CDR3 length: 15 amino acids. The CDR3 loop reads CASSQGLADYNEQFF. The CDR3 DNA reads TGCGCCAGCAGCCAAGGACTAGCGGATTACAATGAGCAGTTCTTC.

This clonotype has more than one count but fewer than ten. This chain links TRBV6-2 or TRBV6-3 with TRBJ2-2; 8 bases fit TRBD2. V trimming: 6 bases; J trimming: 1 base; junction bases outside the gene matches: 7. The CDR3 has 16 amino acids. The germline V gene has CDR1 MNHEY and CDR2 SVGEGT. The CDR3 DNA reads TGTGCCAGCAGAACCCCCAGCGGGGGGAACACCGGGGAGCTGTTTTTT. Its translation: CASRTPSGGNTGELFF.

This clonotype was observed a few times. The V and J genes are TRBV7-9 and TRBJ2-7; D gene uncertain. V was shortened by 4 bases and J by 0 bases, with 10 bases between the two germline ends. Per germline, CDR1 SEHNR and CDR2 FQNEAQ (reference sequence). The length of the CDR3 is 14 residues. CDR3 residues: CASSYTLSSYEQYF. CDR3 bases: TGTGCCAGCAGCTACACCCTGAGCTCCTACGAGCAGTACTTC. The variable domain in full, with the rest retrieved from reference TRBV7-9 and TRBJ2-7, is DTGVSQNPRHKITKRGQNVTFRCDPISEHNRLYWYRQTLGQGPEFLTYFQNEAQLEKSRLLSDRFSAERPKGSFSTLEIQRTEQGDSAMYLCASSYTLSSYEQYFGPGTRLTVT.

This sequence joins TRBV4-1 and TRBJ1-5; D is perhaps TRBD1 (6 bases). The V gene lost 4 bases and the J gene lost 1 base, with 11 bases spanning the gap. Germline CDR1 reads MGHRA; CDR2 reads YSYEKL. This CDR3 is 15 amino acids long. The CDR3 coding sequence is TGCGCCAGCAGCCTTGTAGGACAGAGCAATCAGCCCCAGCATTTT. Translated: CASSLVGQSNQPQHF.

This clonotype was picked up a small number of times. DNA of the CDR3: TGTGCCACCAAGGGACGGAACGAATTAGGCTCTGGGGCCAACGTCCTGACTTTC. Amino acids: CATKGRNELGSGANVLTF. The chain couples TRBV28 to TRBJ2-6, with D perhaps matching TRBD1 or TRBD2 (5 bases each). The CDR3 has 18 amino acids. Germline CDR1 reads MDHEN; CDR2 reads SYDVKM. The V end was cut by 10 bases, the J end by 0 bases, with 22 bases between.

A few counts support this clonotype. The chain links TRBV9 to TRBJ1-1, with D maybe TRBD1 (5 bases). Germline V lookup: CDR1 SGDLS, CDR2 YYNGEE. The V end lost 2 bases, the J end lost 1 base, and 12 bases lay between the germline ends. The CDR3 runs to 15 residues. CDR3 region: CASSVQGRPNTEAFF. The CDR3 DNA sequence: TGTGCCAGCAGCGTCCAGGGCAGGCCGAACACTGAAGCTTTCTTT.

This chain uses TRBV20-1 with TRBJ1-5, with TRBD1 as a possible D gene (6 bases). CDR3 length equals 13 residues. V lost 3 bases, J lost 7 bases, and 13 bases lay in between. Germline V lookup: CDR1 DFQATT, CDR2 SNEGSKA (reference sequence). Here the CDR3 reads CSASSGVGQPQHF. CDR3 DNA sequence: TGCAGTGCTAGCTCAGGGGTCGGACAGCCCCAGCATTTT.

The chain combines TRBV7-3 with TRBJ2-3, with no clear D. The CDR3 length is 13 residues. The ends were cut back, 3 bases at V and 7 bases at J, with 11 bases in the middle. CDR1 and CDR2 from the germline V gene are SGHTA and FQGTGA. CDR3 sequence reads: CASSFWGENTQYF. As DNA, the CDR3 is TGTGCCAGCAGCTTTTGGGGTGAGAATACGCAGTATTTT.

V usage is TRBV12-3 or TRBV12-4 and J usage is TRBJ2-3; 11 bases fit TRBD2. CDR3 length equals 16 residues. The V gene end was trimmed by 1 base and the J gene end by 5 bases; junction bases not matched to a gene: 5. CDR3 sequence reads: CASSLGSGGARDTQYF. For the CDR3, the DNA is TGTGCCAGCAGTTTAGGTAGCGGGGGGGCAAGAGATACGCAGTATTTT.

Only a few counts were recorded for this clonotype. The gene calls are TRBV7-8 and TRBJ1-5; 9 nucleotides align to TRBD1. The CDR3 spans 20 residues. Germline CDR1 reads SGHVS; CDR2 reads FQNEAQ. The trim removed 0 bases at V and 3 bases at J, leaving 15 bases unmatched. The CDR3 DNA sequence: TGTGCCAGCAGCTTAGCGCGGGACAGGGAACGGGTAGAGTTCAATCAGCCCCAGCATTTT. This translates into CASSLARDRERVEFNQPQHF. The variable domain in full, completed from reference TRBV7-8 and TRBJ1-5, reads GAGVSQSPRYKVAKRGQDVALRCDPISGHVSLFWYQQALGQGPEFLTYFQNEAQLDKSGLPSDRFFAERPEGSVSTLKIQRTQQEDSAVYLCASSLARDRERVEFNQPQHFGDGTRLSIL.

This clonotype was picked up many times. The V call is TRBV7-3, the J call TRBJ2-1; the match to TRBD2 covers 9 bases. The CDR3 is 14 residues long. The germline gives CDR1 SGHTA, CDR2 FQGTGA. After removal of 2 bases from V and 8 bases from J, the junction contained 4 bases not matched to a gene. The CDR3 here is CASSLGRGGYEQFF. The CDR3 DNA follows: TGTGCCAGCAGCTTAGGGCGGGGGGGCTATGAGCAGTTCTTC.

The chain combines TRBV4-1 with TRBJ1-2, with D possibly matching TRBD1 (5 bases). The CDR3 length is 12 residues. Trimming removed 0 bases at V and 6 bases at J, with 5 bases between. In germline, CDR1 is MGHRA, CDR2 YSYEKL. CDR3 DNA: TGCGCCAGCAGCCAAGAGGGGCATGGCTACACCTTC. It encodes CASSQEGHGYTF.

V and J are TRBV7-8 and TRBJ2-7; 10 bases map to TRBD1. Germline loops: CDR1 SGHVS, CDR2 FQNEAQ. This CDR3 is built from 15 residues. V was clipped by 4 bases and J by 3 bases; unmatched bases: 6. CDR3 DNA sequence: TGTGCCAGCAGCTCGCCGGGACAGGGGCACTACGAGCAGTACTTC. This codes for CASSSPGQGHYEQYF. Full variable domain (outside the CDR3, taken from reference TRBV7-8 and TRBJ2-7): GAGVSQSPRYKVAKRGQDVALRCDPISGHVSLFWYQQALGQGPEFLTYFQNEAQLDKSGLPSDRFFAERPEGSVSTLKIQRTQQEDSAVYLCASSSPGQGHYEQYFGPGTRLTVT.

The CDR3 nucleotides are TGCGCCAGCAGTATCGACAGACCTAGCACAGATACGCAGTATTTT. Its protein is CASSIDRPSTDTQYF. The rearrangement links TRBV5-1 to TRBJ2-3, with D possibly being TRBD1 (5 bases). V was trimmed by 5 bases and J by 0 bases, leaving 13 bases between them. The CDR3 length is 15 residues. In germline, CDR1 is SGHRS, CDR2 YFSETQ. The full variable domain, in which reference TRBV5-1 and TRBJ2-3 provide the parts outside the CDR3, is KAGVTQTPRYLIKTRGQQVTLSCSPISGHRSVSWYQQTPGQGLQFLFEYFSETQRNKGNFPGRFSGRQFSNSRSEMNVSTLELGDSALYLCASSIDRPSTDTQYFGPGTRLTVL.

This clonotype was counted ten times or more. This chain connects TRBV6-6 to TRBJ1-3; D is ambiguous. Germline assignment: CDR1 MNHNY and CDR2 SVGAGI (reference sequence). Trimming shortened V by 6 bases and J by 0 bases, and 6 bases separated the two germline ends. CDR3 length: 13 amino acids. CDR3 loop: CASSPRSGNTIYF. The CDR3 nucleotides are TGTGCCAGCAGCCCACGCTCTGGAAACACCATATATTTT.

This clonotype was counted a few times. The chain carries TRBV27 and TRBJ1-5; TRBD1 aligns across 7 bases. From germline, CDR1 is MNHEY and CDR2 SMNVEV (reference sequence). Trimming removed 3 bases from V and 4 bases from J; junction bases left unmatched: 6. CDR3 length: 15 residues. The CDR3 region has the DNA TGTGCCAGCAGTTTCACGCCGACAGGGAATCAGCCCCAGCATTTT. Translating gives CASSFTPTGNQPQHF.

This clonotype was seen only a few times. V and J are TRBV5-6 and TRBJ2-7; D not certain. The CDR3 is 14 amino acids. Germline V lookup: CDR1 SGHDT, CDR2 YYEEEE. The V gene lost 0 bases and the J gene lost 2 bases, with 9 bases spanning the gap. The CDR3 loop is CASSLDSRAYEQYF. DNA of the CDR3: TGTGCCAGCAGCTTGGACTCAAGGGCCTACGAGCAGTACTTC.

This clonotype was observed at least ten times. The gene calls are TRBV6-5 and TRBJ1-5; D unclear. Germline lookup yields CDR1 MNHEY and CDR2 SVGAGI. CDR3 size: 13 residues. Trimming pared 2 bases from V and 3 bases from J, leaving 5 bases between. Written as DNA, the CDR3 is TGTGCCAGCAGTTACCAGTTCAATCAGCCCCAGCATTTT. It yields the protein CASSYQFNQPQHF.

This clonotype has only a few counts. V and J are TRBV6-2 or TRBV6-3 and TRBJ1-5, with D tentatively TRBD1 (6 bases). The germline V gene has CDR1 MNHEY and CDR2 SVGEGT. The CDR3 length is 16 residues. V was pared by 8 bases and J by 6 bases, with 23 bases between. The CDR3: CASATLRDIKLQPQHF. CDR3 DNA sequence: TGTGCCAGCGCCACACTTAGGGACATTAAACTTCAGCCCCAGCATTTT.